The rows below give T cell receptor beta chains drawn from one sample of a study of blood T cell repertoires in COVID-19. Sequencing was performed with immunoSEQ multiplex PCR; in TCRdb, only in-frame clones are kept and a portion is missing. The repertoire consists of around 330,000 clones, with approximately 90% occurring once and the leading ten covering 1.5% to 2%. Sequencing was performed on peripheral blood. These receptors originate from a woman aged 25 to 39 with COVID-19, enrolled during active disease. CDR3s leave out the opening cysteine and the closing phenylalanine or tryptophan.

cdr3_aa: ASRHRANYGYT
v_call: TRBV7-2
j_call: TRBJ1-2

cdr3_aa: ASSSGFRSSYNEQF
v_call: TRBV5-6
j_call: TRBJ2-1

cdr3_aa: ASSLTGVGGNQPQH
v_call: TRBV5-4
j_call: TRBJ1-5

cdr3_aa: ASRTEIRTDTQY
v_call: TRBV27
j_call: TRBJ2-3

cdr3_aa: ASRPQAGELF
v_call: TRBV6-5
j_call: TRBJ2-2

cdr3_aa: ASSLGVDTGELF
v_call: TRBV7-3
j_call: TRBJ2-2

cdr3_aa: SVVGGRFEAF
v_call: TRBV29-1
j_call: TRBJ1-1

cdr3_aa: ASSYSGDSSNQPQH
v_call: TRBV6-6
j_call: TRBJ1-5

cdr3_aa: ASSFGTGEDGYT
v_call: TRBV5-5
j_call: TRBJ1-2

cdr3_aa: ASSPGGPYEQY
v_call: TRBV7-2
j_call: TRBJ2-7

cdr3_aa: ASSLRGIGSPLH
v_call: TRBV5-1
j_call: TRBJ1-6

cdr3_aa: ASSYSRRMNTEAF
v_call: TRBV6-2/TRBV6-3
j_call: TRBJ1-1

cdr3_aa: ASSEFLRSVNQPQH
v_call: TRBV6-1
j_call: TRBJ1-5

cdr3_aa: ASSPSEGAQGTDTQY
v_call: TRBV7-8
j_call: TRBJ2-3

cdr3_aa: ASSLGGGTGELF
v_call: TRBV11-3
j_call: TRBJ2-2

cdr3_aa: ASSLGSGEERNNEQF
v_call: TRBV5-1
j_call: TRBJ2-1

cdr3_aa: ATEDYPYGYT
v_call: TRBV19
j_call: TRBJ1-2

cdr3_aa: ASSEGQRGTQY
v_call: TRBV10-1
j_call: TRBJ2-5

cdr3_aa: ASSLRLQGTDTQY
v_call: TRBV5-4
j_call: TRBJ2-3

cdr3_aa: ASSSRTSGSDTQY
v_call: TRBV6-2/TRBV6-3
j_call: TRBJ2-3

cdr3_aa: ASSYRNTEAF
v_call: TRBV7-2
j_call: TRBJ1-1

cdr3_aa: ASSIRGDEQY
v_call: TRBV19
j_call: TRBJ2-7

cdr3_aa: ASSQVGGADTEAF
v_call: TRBV4-3
j_call: TRBJ1-1

cdr3_aa: ASSPWTGVAGELF
v_call: TRBV5-1
j_call: TRBJ2-2

cdr3_aa: AAFTGSYGYT
v_call: TRBV21-1
j_call: TRBJ1-2

cdr3_aa: ASSPRTGPEQY
v_call: TRBV7-9
j_call: TRBJ2-7

cdr3_aa: ASSQDAGTSGGLSEQF
v_call: TRBV4-2
j_call: TRBJ2-1

cdr3_aa: ASSSSSTDTQY
v_call: TRBV19
j_call: TRBJ2-3

cdr3_aa: ASSGGLGARKGANAGELF
v_call: TRBV2
j_call: TRBJ2-2

cdr3_aa: ASTRKREQY
v_call: TRBV28
j_call: TRBJ2-7

cdr3_aa: ASSSSGDQETQY
v_call: TRBV5-1
j_call: TRBJ2-5

cdr3_aa: ASSLSSGWSEQF
v_call: TRBV5-4
j_call: TRBJ2-1

cdr3_aa: ASSVDSNNEQF
v_call: TRBV9
j_call: TRBJ2-1

cdr3_aa: ASSLNRGDSPLH
v_call: TRBV27
j_call: TRBJ1-6

cdr3_aa: ASSYSIYEQY
v_call: TRBV6-6
j_call: TRBJ2-7

cdr3_aa: ASSSRQGASGYT
v_call: TRBV7-2
j_call: TRBJ1-2

cdr3_aa: ASSEAWGGAGQPQH
v_call: TRBV6-1
j_call: TRBJ1-5

cdr3_aa: ASGYMGQPSITGELF
v_call: TRBV5-1
j_call: TRBJ2-2

cdr3_aa: ASSQVAGGAGELF
v_call: TRBV4-3
j_call: TRBJ2-2

cdr3_aa: ASSLGGGRAPYEQY
v_call: TRBV5-8
j_call: TRBJ2-7

cdr3_aa: ASSDGGGAYNEQF
v_call: TRBV5-6
j_call: TRBJ2-1

cdr3_aa: ASSQAQAYGYT
v_call: TRBV4-2
j_call: TRBJ1-2

cdr3_aa: ASSWSGGASGSTGELF
v_call: TRBV5-5
j_call: TRBJ2-2

cdr3_aa: ASSPEETRNYNEQF
v_call: TRBV5-4
j_call: TRBJ2-1

cdr3_aa: ASRDRGNSGNTIY
v_call: TRBV10-2
j_call: TRBJ1-3

cdr3_aa: ASSLAPAGGQETQY
v_call: TRBV5-1
j_call: TRBJ2-5

cdr3_aa: AWKRDIAASTIY
v_call: TRBV30
j_call: TRBJ1-3